The entry below gives a single T cell receptor beta chain sequence along with its context. The data were taken from a study of cytomegalovirus exposure and HLA in healthy donors. Method: immunoSEQ multiplex PCR; TCRdb's copy keeps in-frame clones and lacks some. Here the sample spans 160,000 or so clones, more than 70% being singletons. Germline assignment: CDR1 SGHRS and CDR2 YFSETQ. CDR3 length equals 14 residues. V was clipped by 7 bases and J by 6 bases; unmatched bases: 10. Sequences were obtained from PBMCs. The sequence was collected from a man younger than 30 in good health and CMV-seronegative. The gene calls are TRBV5-1 and TRBJ2-1, with 7 bases lining up with TRBD2. The CDR3 region has the DNA TGCGCCAGCGGGAATGGGGGAGGGCTCAATGAGCAGTTCTTC. Residues: CASGNGGGLNEQFF.